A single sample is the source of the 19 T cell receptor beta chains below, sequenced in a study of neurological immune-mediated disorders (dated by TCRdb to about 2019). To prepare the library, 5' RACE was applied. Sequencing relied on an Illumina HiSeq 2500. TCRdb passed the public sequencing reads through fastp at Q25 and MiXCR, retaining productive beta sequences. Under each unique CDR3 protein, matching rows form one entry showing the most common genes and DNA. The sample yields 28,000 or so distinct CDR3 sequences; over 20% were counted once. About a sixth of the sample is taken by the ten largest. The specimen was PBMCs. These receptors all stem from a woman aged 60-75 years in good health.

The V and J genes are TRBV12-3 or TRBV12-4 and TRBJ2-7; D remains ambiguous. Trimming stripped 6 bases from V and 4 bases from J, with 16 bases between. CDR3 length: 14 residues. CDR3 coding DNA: TGTGCCAGCAGATCGTGGTGGCAAGGTTACGAGCAGTACTTC. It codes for CASRSWWQGYEQYF.

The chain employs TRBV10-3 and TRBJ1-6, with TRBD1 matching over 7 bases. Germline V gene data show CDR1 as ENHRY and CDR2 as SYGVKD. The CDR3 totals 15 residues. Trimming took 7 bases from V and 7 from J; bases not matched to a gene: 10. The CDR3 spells CAINPTGRGNSPLHF. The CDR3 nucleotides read TGTGCCATCAACCCGACAGGGCGGGGAAATTCACCCCTCCACTTT.

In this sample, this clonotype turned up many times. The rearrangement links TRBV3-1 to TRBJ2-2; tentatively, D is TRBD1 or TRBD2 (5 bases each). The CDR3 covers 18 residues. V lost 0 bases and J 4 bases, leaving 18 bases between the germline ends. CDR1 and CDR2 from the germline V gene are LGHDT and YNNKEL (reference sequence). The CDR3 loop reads CASSQDPGRARGTGELFF. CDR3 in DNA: TGTGCCAGCAGCCAAGATCCAGGCAGGGCGAGGGGCACCGGGGAGCTGTTTTTT.

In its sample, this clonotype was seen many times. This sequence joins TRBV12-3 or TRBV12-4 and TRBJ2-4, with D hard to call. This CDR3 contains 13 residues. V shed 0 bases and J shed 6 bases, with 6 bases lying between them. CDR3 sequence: CASSLAGLNIQYF. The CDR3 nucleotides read TGTGCCAGCAGTTTAGCTGGCTTAAACATTCAGTACTTC.

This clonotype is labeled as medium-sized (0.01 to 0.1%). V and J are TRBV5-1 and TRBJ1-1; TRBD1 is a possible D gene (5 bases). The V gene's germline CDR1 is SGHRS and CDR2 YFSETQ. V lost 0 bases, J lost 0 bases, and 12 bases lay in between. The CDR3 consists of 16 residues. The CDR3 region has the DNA TGCGCCAGCAGCTTGGGTTCGCAGGGACTGAACACTGAAGCTTTCTTT. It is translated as CASSLGSQGLNTEAFF.

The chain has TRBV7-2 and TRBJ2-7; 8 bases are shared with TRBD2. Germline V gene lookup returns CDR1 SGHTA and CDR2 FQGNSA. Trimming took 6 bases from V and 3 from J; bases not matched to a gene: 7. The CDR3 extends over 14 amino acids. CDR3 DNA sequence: TGTGCCAGCAGTTTCGGACTAGCTTACTACGAGCAGTACTTC. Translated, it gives CASSFGLAYYEQYF.

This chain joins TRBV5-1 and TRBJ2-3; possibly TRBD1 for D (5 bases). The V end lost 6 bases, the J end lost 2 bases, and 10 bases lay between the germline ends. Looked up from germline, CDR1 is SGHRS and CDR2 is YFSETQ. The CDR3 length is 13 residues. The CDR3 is CASTQVTTDTQYF. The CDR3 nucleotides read TGCGCCAGCACACAGGTTACCACAGATACGCAGTATTTT.

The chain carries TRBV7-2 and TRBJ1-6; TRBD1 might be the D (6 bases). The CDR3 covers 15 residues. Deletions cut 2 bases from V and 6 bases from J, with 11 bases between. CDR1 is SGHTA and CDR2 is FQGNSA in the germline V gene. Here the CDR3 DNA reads TGTGCCAGCAGCTTACTAGGGGGTTTTAATTCACCCCTCCACTTT. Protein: CASSLLGGFNSPLHF.

CDR3 nucleotides: TGTGCCAGCAGCCCCGGAGGTAGCGGGGAGTCCTACAATGAGCAGTTCTTC. Protein sequence: CASSPGGSGESYNEQFF. The V gene is TRBV7-9, the J gene TRBJ2-1, with 8 bases lining up with TRBD2. CDR1 and CDR2 from the germline V gene are SEHNR and FQNEAQ (reference sequence). The trim removed 5 bases at V and 1 base at J, leaving 10 bases unmatched. CDR3 length: 17 amino acids.

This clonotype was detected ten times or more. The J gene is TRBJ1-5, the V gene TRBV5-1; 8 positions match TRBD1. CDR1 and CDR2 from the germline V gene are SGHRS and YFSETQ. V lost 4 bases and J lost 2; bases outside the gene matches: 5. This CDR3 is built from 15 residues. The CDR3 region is CASSQTTGGNQPQHF. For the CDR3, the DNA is TGCGCCAGCAGCCAAACGACAGGGGGCAATCAGCCCCAGCATTTT.

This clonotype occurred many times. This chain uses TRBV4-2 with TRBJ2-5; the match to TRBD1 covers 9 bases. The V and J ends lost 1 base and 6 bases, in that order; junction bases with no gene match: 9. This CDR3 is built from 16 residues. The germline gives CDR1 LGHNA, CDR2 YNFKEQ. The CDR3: CASSQVRTGDFKTQYF. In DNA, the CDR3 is TGTGCCAGCAGCCAAGTAAGGACAGGGGATTTCAAGACCCAGTACTTC.

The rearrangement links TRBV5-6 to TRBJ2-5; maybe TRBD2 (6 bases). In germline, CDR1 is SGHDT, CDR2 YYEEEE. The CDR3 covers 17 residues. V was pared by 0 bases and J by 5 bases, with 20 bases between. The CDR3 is CASSLVLRGQAGETQYF. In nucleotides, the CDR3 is TGTGCCAGCAGCTTGGTGCTCAGAGGTCAGGCGGGGGAGACCCAGTACTTC. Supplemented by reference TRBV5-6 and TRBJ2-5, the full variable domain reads DAGVTQSPTHLIKTRGQQVTLRCSPKSGHDTVSWYQQALGQGPQFIFQYYEEEERQRGNFPDRFSGHQFPNYSSELNVNALLLGDSALYLCASSLVLRGQAGETQYFGPGTRLLVL.

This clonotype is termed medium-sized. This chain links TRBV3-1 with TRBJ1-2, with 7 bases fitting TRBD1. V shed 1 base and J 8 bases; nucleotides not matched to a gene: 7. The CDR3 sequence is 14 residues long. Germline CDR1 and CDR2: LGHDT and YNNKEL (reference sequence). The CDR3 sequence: CASSQGQGVGGYTF. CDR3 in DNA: TGTGCCAGCAGCCAAGGACAGGGTGTCGGCGGCTACACCTTC. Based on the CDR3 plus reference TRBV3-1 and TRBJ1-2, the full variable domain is DTAVSQTPKYLVTQMGNDKSIKCEQNLGHDTMYWYKQDSKKFLKIMFSYNNKELIINETVPNRFSPKSPDKAHLNLHINSLELGDSAVYFCASSQGQGVGGYTFGSGTRLTVV.

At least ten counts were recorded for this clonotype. This CDR3 reads CSASGPRSQETQYF. CDR3 sequence (DNA): TGCAGTGCCTCCGGGCCCCGATCCCAAGAGACCCAGTACTTC. The chain links TRBV20-1 to TRBJ2-5; D is undetermined. The CDR3 consists of 14 residues. CDR1 is DFQATT, CDR2 SNEGSKA, per germline (reference sequence). V lost 6 bases and J 1 base, leaving 15 bases between the germline ends.

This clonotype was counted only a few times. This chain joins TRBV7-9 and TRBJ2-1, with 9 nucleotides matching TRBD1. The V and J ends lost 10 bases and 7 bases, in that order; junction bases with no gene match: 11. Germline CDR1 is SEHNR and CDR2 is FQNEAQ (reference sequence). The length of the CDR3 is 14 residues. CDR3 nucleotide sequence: TGTGCCACCTATCCCGGGACAGGGAGGAATGAGCAGTTCTTC. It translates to CATYPGTGRNEQFF.

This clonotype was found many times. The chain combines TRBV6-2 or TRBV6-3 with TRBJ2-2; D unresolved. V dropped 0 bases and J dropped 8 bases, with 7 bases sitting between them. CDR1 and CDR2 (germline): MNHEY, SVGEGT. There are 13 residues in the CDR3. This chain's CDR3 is CASSYSTWGELFF. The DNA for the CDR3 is TGTGCCAGCAGTTACTCCACCTGGGGGGAGCTGTTTTTT.

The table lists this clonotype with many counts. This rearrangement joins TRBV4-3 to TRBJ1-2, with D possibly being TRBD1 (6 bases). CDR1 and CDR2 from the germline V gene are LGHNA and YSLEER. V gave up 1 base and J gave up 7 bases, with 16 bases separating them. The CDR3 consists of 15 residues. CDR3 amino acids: CASSQVGQLFSGYTF. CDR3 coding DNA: TGCGCCAGCAGCCAAGTCGGACAGTTGTTTTCTGGCTACACCTTC.

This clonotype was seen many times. The CDR3 here is CASSQREGNTIYF. Written as DNA, the CDR3 is TGTGCCAGCAGCCAACGGGAAGGAAACACCATATATTTT. The chain joins TRBV3-1 to TRBJ1-3; D not resolved. CDR1 and CDR2 from the germline V gene are LGHDT and YNNKEL (reference sequence). The V and J ends lost 2 bases and 4 bases respectively, with 6 bases between them. The CDR3 is 13 amino acids.

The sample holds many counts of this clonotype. The CDR3 loop is CASSDMFLTQYF. For the CDR3, the DNA is TGCGCCAGCAGCGATATGTTTTTGACCCAGTACTTC. The rearrangement uses TRBV5-1 and TRBJ2-5; D is unresolved. The CDR3 has 12 amino acids. V lost 4 bases, J lost 7 bases, and 11 bases lay in between. Germline CDR1 is SGHRS and CDR2 is YFSETQ. Combining the CDR3 with reference TRBV5-1 and TRBJ2-5 gives the whole variable domain KAGVTQTPRYLIKTRGQQVTLSCSPISGHRSVSWYQQTPGQGLQFLFEYFSETQRNKGNFPGRFSGRQFSNSRSEMNVSTLELGDSALYLCASSDMFLTQYFGPGTRLLVL.